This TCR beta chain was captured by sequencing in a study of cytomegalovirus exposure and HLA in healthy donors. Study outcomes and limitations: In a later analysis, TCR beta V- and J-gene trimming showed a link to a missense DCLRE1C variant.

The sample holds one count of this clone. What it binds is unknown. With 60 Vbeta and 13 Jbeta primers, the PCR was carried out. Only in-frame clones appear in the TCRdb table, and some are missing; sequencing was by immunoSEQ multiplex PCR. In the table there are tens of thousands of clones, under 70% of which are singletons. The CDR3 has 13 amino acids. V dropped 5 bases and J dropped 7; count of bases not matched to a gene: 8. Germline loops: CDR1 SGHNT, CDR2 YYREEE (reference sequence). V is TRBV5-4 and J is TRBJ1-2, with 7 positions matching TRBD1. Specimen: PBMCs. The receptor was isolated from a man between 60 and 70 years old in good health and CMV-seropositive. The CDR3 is CASRLPGGIGYTF. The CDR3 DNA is TGTGCCAGCAGATTACCAGGGGGTATTGGCTACACCTTC. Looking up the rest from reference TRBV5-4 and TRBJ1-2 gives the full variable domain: ETGVTQSPTHLIKTRGQQVTLRCSSQSGHNTVSWYQQALGQGPQFIFQYYREEENGRGNFPPRFSGLQFPNYSSELNVNALELDDSALYLCASRLPGGIGYTFGSGTRLTVV.